This T cell receptor beta chain was sequenced during a study of T cell repertoires in ileal Crohn's disease. Study as a whole: Postoperative therapy was given to about half: approximately 10 thiopurines, around 20 anti-TNF agents.

The CDR3 has 13 residues. Germline V CDR1 and CDR2: SGHDN, FVKESK. The ends were cut back, 1 base at V and 10 bases at J, with 8 bases in the middle. Study results and caveats: Clonal expansions were more frequent in active smokers than non-smokers at surgery.

Data came from immunoSEQ multiplex PCR; TCRdb stores just in-frame clones and leaves some out. Among a few thousand clones listed, more than 75% were seen once. Points on this clone: The antigen is unknown.

The chain uses TRBV14 and TRBJ1-6, with a weak D call TRBD1 (5 bases). What was sequenced was ileal tissue. This TCR derives from an adult with Crohn's disease. In DNA form, the CDR3 reads TGTGCCAGCAGCCAAGGGGGCGGGTCACCCCTCCACTTT. Residues: CASSQGGGSPLHF. The variable domain in full, with the rest retrieved from reference TRBV14 and TRBJ1-6, is EAGVTQFPSHSVIEKGQTVTLRCDPISGHDNLYWYRRVMGKEIKFLLHFVKESKQDESGMPNNRFLAERTGGTYSTLKVQPAELEDSGVYFCASSQGGGSPLHFGNGTRLTVT.